The 8 T cell receptor beta chains presented below share a single source sample, sequenced in a study of blood T cell repertoires in COVID-19. Clones were sequenced by immunoSEQ multiplex PCR, and TCRdb holds only the in-frame ones, with some missing. The sample includes approximately 210,000 clones, 80% to 90% seen only once; the top ten take about 9.9%. Material for sequencing was peripheral blood. The receptors originated from a man aged 45-65 years with COVID-19, enrolled during active disease.

This chain connects TRBV19 to TRBJ2-5; 7 bases line up with TRBD1. The CDR3 extends over 14 amino acids. Germline assignment: CDR1 LNHDA and CDR2 SQIVND (reference sequence). With 4 bases clipped from V and 1 base from J, the junction kept 3 bases outside the gene matches. This CDR3 is CASSRTGVQETQYF. CDR3 DNA sequence: TGTGCCAGTAGTAGAACAGGGGTCCAAGAGACCCAGTACTTC.

The genes are TRBV19 and TRBJ2-3; tentative D call: TRBD2 (5 bases). The CDR3 extends over 16 amino acids. The germline V gene encodes CDR1 LNHDA and CDR2 SQIVND (reference sequence). V dropped 5 bases and J dropped 3 bases, with 18 bases sitting between them. The CDR3 region has the DNA TGTGCCAGTAGTTCAACGGTCGGGGTCAGGACAGATACGCAGTATTTT. Translated, it gives CASSSTVGVRTDTQYF.

This sequence joins TRBV28 and TRBJ2-1; TRBD1 aligns across 7 bases. Germline CDR1 is MDHEN and CDR2 is SYDVKM. This CDR3 has 15 amino acids. Trimming took 2 bases from V and 2 from J; bases not matched to a gene: 3. CDR3 in DNA: TGTGCCAGCAGTTTAACCGGGACAGCCTACAATGAGCAGTTCTTC. Protein product: CASSLTGTAYNEQFF.

The chain combines TRBV3-1 (or the pseudogene TRBV3-2) with TRBJ2-5; 11 bases match TRBD2. CDR1 LGHDT and CDR2 YNNKEL come from the germline V gene (reference sequence). With 2 bases clipped from V and 4 bases from J, the junction kept 6 bases outside the gene matches. CDR3 length: 16 amino acids. CDR3 DNA sequence: TGTGCCAGCAGCCAATCTAGCGGGAGGCCCGGAGAGACCCAGTACTTC. This translates into CASSQSSGRPGETQYF.

The chain recombines TRBV6-1 with TRBJ1-5, with D uncertain. V shed 2 bases and J shed 0 bases, with 8 bases lying between them. CDR1 MNHNS and CDR2 SASEGT come from the germline V gene. This CDR3 contains 15 residues. For the CDR3, the DNA is TGTGCCAGCAGTGAAAGTATGGCTAGCAATCAGCCCCAGCATTTT. Residues: CASSESMASNQPQHF.

DNA for the CDR3: TGTGCCAGCAGCTCAACAACATCAGGGTACGGCTACACCTTC. Residues: CASSSTTSGYGYTF. This chain uses TRBV11-2 with TRBJ1-2, with TRBD1 as a possible D gene (5 bases). The CDR3 extends over 14 amino acids. CDR1 SGHAT and CDR2 FQNNGV come from the germline V gene. V lost 4 bases and J 8 bases, leaving 17 bases between the germline ends.

The rearrangement joins TRBV7-9 to TRBJ2-2; tentative D call: TRBD2 (6 bases). V shed 2 bases and J shed 0 bases, with 13 bases lying between them. This CDR3 is built from 17 residues. Germline CDR1 is SEHNR and CDR2 is FQNEAQ (reference sequence). The chain's CDR3 is CASSLKPGGANTGELFF. CDR3 nucleotides: TGTGCCAGCAGCTTAAAACCAGGCGGGGCGAACACCGGGGAGCTGTTTTTT.

The chain uses TRBV5-6 and TRBJ2-3; D uncertain. The CDR3 is made up of 13 amino acids. The V gene's germline CDR1 is SGHDT and CDR2 YYEEEE. V dropped 1 base and J dropped 6 bases, with 9 bases sitting between them. CDR3 DNA: TGTGCCAGCAGCTTGAACCAGGCCGATACGCAGTATTTT. Translation: CASSLNQADTQYF.